This record concerns one TCR beta chain sequence. This record comes from a study of control samples from healthy donors and cancer patients. Some clones are missing from TCRdb's copy, which holds only in-frame ones; the method was immunoSEQ multiplex PCR. The repertoire holds about 74,000 clones, with more than 70% as singletons. The receptor comes from a woman between 45 and 60 years old in good health. The material sequenced was blood.

The CDR3 here is CASSFLASRRGNEQYF. The CDR3 bases are TGCGCCAGCAGCTTTCTCGCCAGCCGCCGTGGAAACGAGCAGTACTTC. V and J are TRBV5-1 and TRBJ2-7; D uncertain. Per the germline V gene, CDR1 is SGHRS and CDR2 is YFSETQ. The V end was cut by 2 bases, the J end by 5 bases, with 20 bases between. The CDR3 totals 16 residues.